The 11 T cell receptor beta chains in this list originate from one sample, sequenced in a study of beta chain features in type 1 diabetes. What was sequenced were expressed TCRB transcripts, since all of the isolated RNA had been reverse transcribed. Sequencing used immunoSEQ multiplex PCR; TCRdb keeps in-frame clones, though not all of them. The sample contains 300,000 to 400,000 clones, 10% to 15% of which appear only once. Sequenced: naive CD4+ T cells from blood. These receptors were taken from a man between 18 and 29 years old in good health.

Here the CDR3 reads CASSPRQGAANTGELFF. CDR3 bases: TGTGCCAGCAGCCCACGACAGGGGGCCGCGAACACCGGGGAGCTGTTTTTT. V gene TRBV5-4 combines with J gene TRBJ2-2; 10 bases match TRBD1. The CDR3 is 17 residues long. In germline, CDR1 is SGHNT, CDR2 YYREEE (reference sequence). V was pared by 4 bases and J by 0 bases, with 6 bases of the junction left unmatched.

This clone was counted a few times. The chain carries TRBV5-4 and TRBJ1-2, with D uncertain. The CDR3 loop spans 15 amino acids. V lost 4 bases and J 5 bases, leaving 18 bases between the germline ends. Germline V gene data show CDR1 as SGHNT and CDR2 as YYREEE (reference sequence). This CDR3 is CASSPEGRRLYGYTF. Written as DNA, the CDR3 is TGTGCCAGCAGCCCGGAGGGCAGGAGACTTTATGGCTACACCTTC.

This clone was counted a few times. The CDR3 coding sequence is TGTGCCAGCAGTTTTCTGACAGGGGCCCACGAGCAGTACTTC. Translation: CASSFLTGAHEQYF. V and J are TRBV28 and TRBJ2-7, with 8 bases lining up with TRBD1. The trim removed 3 bases at V and 5 bases at J, leaving 6 bases unmatched. The length of the CDR3 is 14 residues. The germline V gene has CDR1 MDHEN and CDR2 SYDVKM.

This chain connects TRBV27 to TRBJ1-2; perhaps TRBD1 as D (5 bases). The germline V and J ends were trimmed by 3 bases and 3 bases, with 20 bases remaining between them. The length of the CDR3 is 17 residues. CDR1 and CDR2 (germline): MNHEY, SMNVEV (reference sequence). The chain's CDR3 is CASSFRGIQADYYGYTF. The CDR3 nucleotides are TGTGCCAGCAGTTTTCGGGGGATACAGGCTGACTACTATGGCTACACCTTC.

This clone was picked up a small number of times. V gene TRBV6-6 combines with J gene TRBJ1-5; 8 nucleotides align to TRBD1. The germline V gene has CDR1 MNHNY and CDR2 SVGAGI (reference sequence). The CDR3 extends over 15 amino acids. V shed 6 bases and J 6 bases; nucleotides not matched to a gene: 10. The CDR3 protein is CASSKDRVGGQPQHF. Here the CDR3 DNA reads TGTGCCAGCAGCAAGGACAGGGTAGGTGGTCAGCCCCAGCATTTT.

This clone turned up a few times. V is TRBV5-1 and J is TRBJ2-3; D gene ambiguous. CDR3 length equals 13 residues. CDR1 SGHRS and CDR2 YFSETQ come from the germline V gene. Trimming cost V 5 bases and J 0 bases, with 7 bases left between them. The CDR3 is CASRVESTDTQYF. In DNA, the CDR3 is TGCGCCAGCAGGGTGGAGAGCACAGATACGCAGTATTTT.

The chain recombines TRBV6-6 with TRBJ1-5; no firm D call. Trimming took off 6 bases at V and 1 base at J, with 10 bases between the two ends. The CDR3 runs 14 residues. Germline CDR1 reads MNHNY; CDR2 reads SVGAGI (reference sequence). CDR3 residues: CASRFTESNQPQHF. The CDR3 DNA reads as TGTGCCAGCAGATTTACAGAGAGCAATCAGCCCCAGCATTTT.

This clone has a handful of counts. V gene TRBV18 combines with J gene TRBJ1-1; 8 bases are a match to TRBD1. The germline gives CDR1 KGHSH, CDR2 LQKENI. The CDR3 has 14 amino acids. Trimming removed 6 bases from V and 7 bases from J; junction bases left unmatched: 10. The CDR3 sequence is CASSARDRRSEAFF. The CDR3 region has the DNA TGTGCCAGCTCTGCCCGGGACAGGCGAAGTGAAGCTTTCTTT.

The CDR3 DNA follows: TGTGCCTGGAGTTGGGACACCACCTACAATGAGCAGTTCTTC. Its protein is CAWSWDTTYNEQFF. The J gene is TRBJ2-1, the V gene TRBV30, with a tentative D call TRBD1 (6 bases). Trimming removed 2 bases at V and 2 bases at J, with 10 bases between. This CDR3 is built from 14 residues. From germline, CDR1 is GTSNPN and CDR2 SVGIG (reference sequence).

There are a few counts of this clone. V and J are TRBV28 and TRBJ2-6, with D perhaps matching TRBD2 (5 bases). Germline V lookup: CDR1 MDHEN, CDR2 SYDVKM. This CDR3 has 13 residues. Between the trimmed V and J ends, which lost 5 bases and 7 bases, there was a span of 9 bases. CDR3 in DNA: TGTGCCAGCAGTGAGGGAAGAGCCAACGTCCTGACTTTC. Amino acid sequence: CASSEGRANVLTF. Based on the CDR3 plus reference TRBV28 and TRBJ2-6, the full variable domain is DVKVTQSSRYLVKRTGEKVFLECVQDMDHENMFWYRQDPGLGLRLIYFSYDVKMKEKGDIPEGYSVSREKKERFSLILESASTNQTSMYLCASSEGRANVLTFGAGSRLTVL.

This clone was observed a handful of times. V usage is TRBV29-1 and J usage is TRBJ2-1, with 11 nucleotides matching TRBD2. CDR1 SQVTM and CDR2 ANQGSEA come from the germline V gene. The ends lost 5 bases at V and 4 bases at J; junction bases unmatched: 4. The CDR3 length is 14 residues. CDR3 region: CSVFTSGRYNEQFF. In DNA, the CDR3 is TGCAGCGTTTTTACTAGCGGGAGATACAATGAGCAGTTCTTC.